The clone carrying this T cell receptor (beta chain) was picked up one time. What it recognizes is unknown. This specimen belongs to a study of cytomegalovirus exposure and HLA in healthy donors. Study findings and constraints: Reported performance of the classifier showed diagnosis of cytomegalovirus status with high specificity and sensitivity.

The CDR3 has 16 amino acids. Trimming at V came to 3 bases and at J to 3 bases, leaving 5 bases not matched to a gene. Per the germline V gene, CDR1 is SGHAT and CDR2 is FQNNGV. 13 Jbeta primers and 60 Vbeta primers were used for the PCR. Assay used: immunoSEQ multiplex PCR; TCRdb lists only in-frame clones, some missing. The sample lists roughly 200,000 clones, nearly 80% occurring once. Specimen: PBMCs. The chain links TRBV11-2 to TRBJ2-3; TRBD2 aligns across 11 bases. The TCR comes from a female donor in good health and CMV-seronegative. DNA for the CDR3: TGTGCCAGCAGCTTGAGGGCTAGCGGGGGGACAGATACGCAGTATTTT. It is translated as CASSLRASGGTDTQYF. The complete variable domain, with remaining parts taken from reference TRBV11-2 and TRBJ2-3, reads EAGVAQSPRYKIIEKRQSVAFWCNPISGHATLYWYQQILGQGPKLLIQFQNNGVVDDSQLPKDRFSAERLKGVDSTLKIQPAKLEDSAVYLCASSLRASGGTDTQYFGPGTRLTVL.